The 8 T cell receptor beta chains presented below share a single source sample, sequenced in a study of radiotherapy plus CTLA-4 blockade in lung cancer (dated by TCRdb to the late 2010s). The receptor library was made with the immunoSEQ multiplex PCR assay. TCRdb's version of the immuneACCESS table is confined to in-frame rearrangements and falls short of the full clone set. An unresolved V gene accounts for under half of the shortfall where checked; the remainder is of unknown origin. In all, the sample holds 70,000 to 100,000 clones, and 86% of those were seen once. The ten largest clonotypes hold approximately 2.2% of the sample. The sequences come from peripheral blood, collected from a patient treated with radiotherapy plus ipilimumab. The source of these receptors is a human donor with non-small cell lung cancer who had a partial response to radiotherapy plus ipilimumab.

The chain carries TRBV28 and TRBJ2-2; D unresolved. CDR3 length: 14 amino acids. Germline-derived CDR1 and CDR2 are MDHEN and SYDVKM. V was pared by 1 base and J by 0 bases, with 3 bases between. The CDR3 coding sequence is TGTGCCAGCAGTTTATCAGCGAACACCGGGGAGCTGTTTTTT. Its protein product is CASSLSANTGELFF.

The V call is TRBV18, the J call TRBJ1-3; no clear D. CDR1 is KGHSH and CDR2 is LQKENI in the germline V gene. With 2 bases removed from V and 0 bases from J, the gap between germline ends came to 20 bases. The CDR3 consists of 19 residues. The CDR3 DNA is TGTGCCAGCTCACCAGTGGCGAGGTGGATTAGGTCCTCTGGAAACACCATATATTTT. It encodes CASSPVARWIRSSGNTIYF.

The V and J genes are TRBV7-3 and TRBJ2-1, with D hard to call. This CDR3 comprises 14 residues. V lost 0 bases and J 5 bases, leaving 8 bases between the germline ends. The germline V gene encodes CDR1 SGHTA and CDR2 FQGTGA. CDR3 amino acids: CASSLTPRDNEQFF. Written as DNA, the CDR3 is TGTGCCAGCAGCTTAACCCCCCGAGACAATGAGCAGTTCTTC.

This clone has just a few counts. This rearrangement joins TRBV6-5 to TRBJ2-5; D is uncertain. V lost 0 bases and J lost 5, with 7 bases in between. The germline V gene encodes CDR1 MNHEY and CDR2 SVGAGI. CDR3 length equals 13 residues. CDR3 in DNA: TGTGCCAGCAGTTACTCGCCGGAGGAGACCCAGTACTTC. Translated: CASSYSPEETQYF.

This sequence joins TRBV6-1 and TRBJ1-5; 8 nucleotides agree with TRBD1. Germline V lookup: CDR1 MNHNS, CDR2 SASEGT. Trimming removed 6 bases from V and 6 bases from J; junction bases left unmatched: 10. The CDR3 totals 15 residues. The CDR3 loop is CASSSTGASFQPQHF. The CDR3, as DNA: TGTGCCAGCAGCTCGACAGGGGCGAGCTTTCAGCCCCAGCATTTT.

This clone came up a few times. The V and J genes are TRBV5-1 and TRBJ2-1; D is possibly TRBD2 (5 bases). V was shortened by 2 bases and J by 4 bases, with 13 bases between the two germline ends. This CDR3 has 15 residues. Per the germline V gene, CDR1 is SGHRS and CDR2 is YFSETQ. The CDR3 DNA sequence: TGCGCCAGCAGCTTTAAAGCGGACGGTTACAATGAGCAGTTCTTC. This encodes CASSFKADGYNEQFF.

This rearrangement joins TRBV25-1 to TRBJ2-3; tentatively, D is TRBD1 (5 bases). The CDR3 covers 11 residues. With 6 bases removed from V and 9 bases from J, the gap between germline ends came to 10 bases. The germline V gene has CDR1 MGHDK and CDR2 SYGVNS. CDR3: CASSRTNTQYF. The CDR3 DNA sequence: TGTGCCAGCAGCCGGACAAACACGCAGTATTTT.

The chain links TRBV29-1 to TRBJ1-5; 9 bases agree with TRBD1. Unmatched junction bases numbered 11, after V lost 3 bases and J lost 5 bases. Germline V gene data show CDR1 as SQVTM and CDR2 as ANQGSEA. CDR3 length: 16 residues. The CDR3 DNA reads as TGCAGCGTTGACCAAGGGAGGACAGGGGAACATCAGCCCCAGCATTTT. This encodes CSVDQGRTGEHQPQHF.